The 26 T cell receptor beta chains given below trace back to one sample, sequenced in a study of cytomegalovirus exposure and HLA in healthy donors. The PCR made use of 60 Vbeta and 13 Jbeta primers. Clones were sequenced by immunoSEQ multiplex PCR, and TCRdb holds only the in-frame ones, with some missing. Its clone listing holds almost 45,000 clones. Sequences were obtained from PBMCs. All receptors come from a male donor in good health and CMV-seronegative.

The rearrangement uses TRBV29-1 and TRBJ2-3; 9 nucleotides align to TRBD2. CDR1 and CDR2 from the germline V gene are SQVTM and ANQGSEA. With V trimmed by 1 base and J by 0 bases, 5 bases remained unmatched. The CDR3 sequence is 16 residues long. The CDR3 loop reads CSVEGATSGSTDTQYF. The CDR3 DNA sequence: TGCAGCGTTGAAGGTGCAACTAGCGGGAGCACAGATACGCAGTATTTT.

The chain links TRBV18 to TRBJ2-1, with 12 bases lining up with TRBD2. The germline V gene encodes CDR1 KGHSH and CDR2 LQKENI. This CDR3 is built from 14 residues. After removal of 5 bases from V and 9 bases from J, the junction contained 5 bases not matched to a gene. This CDR3 reads CASSDLAGGVEQFF. The CDR3 DNA follows: TGTGCCAGCTCAGATCTAGCGGGAGGGGTTGAGCAGTTCTTC.

The chain uses TRBV5-1 and TRBJ2-3, with TRBD1 as a possible D gene (6 bases). The germline V gene encodes CDR1 SGHRS and CDR2 YFSETQ. V was shortened by 3 bases and J by 5 bases, with 19 bases between the two germline ends. The CDR3 has 16 amino acids. CDR3 in DNA: TGCGCCAGCAGCTCGACGGGGCAGGGGCAGGGAGATACGCAGTATTTT. Translating it yields CASSSTGQGQGDTQYF.

The CDR3 DNA follows: TGTGCCAGCAGCCTGGGACAGGGGGCTCGGATGAACACTGAAGCTTTCTTT. Translated, it gives CASSLGQGARMNTEAFF. The chain uses TRBV7-9 and TRBJ1-1; 12 bases fit TRBD1. The CDR3 is 17 residues long. Trimming took 5 bases from V and 0 from J; bases not matched to a gene: 7. CDR1 and CDR2 from the germline V gene are SEHNR and FQNEAQ (reference sequence). Supplemented by reference TRBV7-9 and TRBJ1-1, the full variable domain reads DTGVSQNPRHKITKRGQNVTFRCDPISEHNRLYWYRQTLGQGPEFLTYFQNEAQLEKSRLLSDRFSAERPKGSFSTLEIQRTEQGDSAMYLCASSLGQGARMNTEAFFGQGTRLTVV.

The chain joins TRBV13 to TRBJ1-1, with D tentatively TRBD1 (5 bases). The CDR3 is 16 residues long. V lost 5 bases and J lost 1, with 17 bases in between. The V gene's germline CDR1 is PRHDT and CDR2 FYEKMQ (reference sequence). Written as DNA, the CDR3 is TGTGCCAGCAGCGGACCCCGGTTAGGGGCGAACACTGAAGCTTTCTTT. Its translation is CASSGPRLGANTEAFF.

This chain links TRBV5-1 with TRBJ1-1; D unresolved. CDR1 is SGHRS and CDR2 is YFSETQ in the germline V gene. The CDR3 runs to 12 residues. V lost 0 bases, J lost 10 bases, and 10 bases lay in between. The CDR3: CASSLDSGGAFF. The DNA of the CDR3 is TGCGCCAGCAGCTTGGACTCAGGTGGAGCTTTCTTT.

The chain couples TRBV5-1 to TRBJ2-5; a possible D gene is TRBD2 (5 bases). Germline V gene sequence: CDR1 SGHRS, CDR2 YFSETQ. This CDR3 contains 14 residues. V was pared by 4 bases and J by 6 bases, with 16 bases between. CDR3 nucleotide sequence: TGCGCCAGCAGCATCCGTCTGGAGGAGAAGACCCAGTACTTC. Its protein product is CASSIRLEEKTQYF.

This chain's CDR3 is CASSPTLVYEQYF. CDR3 sequence (DNA): TGTGCCAGCAGCCCGACCCTAGTTTACGAGCAGTACTTC. The chain recombines TRBV14 with TRBJ2-5, with no clear D. Judging by the DNA end, TRBJ2-7 fits better; the J call may be wrong. Germline lookup yields CDR1 SGHDN and CDR2 FVKESK. This CDR3 comprises 13 residues.

The V call is TRBV6-1, the J call TRBJ1-4; D remains ambiguous. Germline loops: CDR1 MNHNS, CDR2 SASEGT. The CDR3 runs 14 residues. V gave up 3 bases and J gave up 8 bases, with 13 bases separating them. The CDR3 spells CASSEAGEGEKLFF. The CDR3 DNA reads TGTGCCAGCAGTGAGGCCGGTGAGGGCGAAAAACTGTTTTTT.

The chain is built from TRBV7-6 and TRBJ1-1, with no clear D. Trimming cost V 10 bases and J 0 bases, with 30 bases left between them. Germline V lookup: CDR1 SGHVS, CDR2 FNYEAQ. This CDR3 contains 19 residues. The CDR3 nucleotides read TGTGCCACCCGCCCTACCGGTCACCCGTCGGGAGCACTGAACACTGAAGCTTTCTTT. This translates into CATRPTGHPSGALNTEAFF. Supplemented by reference TRBV7-6 and TRBJ1-1, the full variable domain reads GAGVSQSPRYKVTKRGQDVALRCDPISGHVSLYWYRQALGQGPEFLTYFNYEAQQDKSGLPNDRFSAERPEGSISTLTIQRTEQRDSAMYRCATRPTGHPSGALNTEAFFGQGTRLTVV.

The CDR3 nucleotides read TGTGCCAGCAGCGTAGCTGGACTAGCGGGAGGGCTTGAGCAGTTCTTC. This gives the protein CASSVAGLAGGLEQFF. The chain recombines TRBV9 with TRBJ2-1; 15 bases match TRBD2. CDR3 length: 16 amino acids. V lost 0 bases, J lost 9 bases, and 4 bases stayed unmatched. Germline assignment: CDR1 SGDLS and CDR2 YYNGEE.

The chain couples TRBV11-3 to TRBJ2-3, with 7 positions matching TRBD1. This CDR3 spans 14 amino acids. The germline gives CDR1 SGHNT, CDR2 YENEEA. V was clipped by 1 base and J by 6 bases; unmatched bases: 4. The DNA of the CDR3 is TGTGCCAGCAGCTTAGGACAGGGTGGGGATACGCAGTATTTT. It yields the protein CASSLGQGGDTQYF.

Of note for this clone: The junction shows a germline mismatch at one end, possibly a read error. The chain uses TRBV20-1 and TRBJ1-2; a possible D gene is TRBD1 (5 bases). This CDR3 region has 8 residues. From germline, CDR1 is DFQATT and CDR2 SNEGSKA (reference sequence). The CDR3 loop reads CSEDSRSF. Here the CDR3 DNA reads TGCAGTGAAGACAGCAGGAGCTTC.

The CDR3 here is CASGVLPQETQYF. CDR3 DNA: TGTGCCAGCGGCGTACTACCCCAAGAGACCCAGTACTTC. The chain employs TRBV2 and TRBJ2-5; unclear D gene. CDR1 is SNHLY and CDR2 is FYNNEI in the germline V gene. The V end was cut by 8 bases, the J end by 1 base, with 11 bases between. CDR3 size: 13 residues.

The chain links TRBV6-5 to TRBJ2-2; possibly TRBD2 for D (5 bases). V gave up 6 bases and J gave up 5 bases, with 16 bases separating them. There are 15 residues in the CDR3. CDR1 and CDR2 from the germline V gene are MNHEY and SVGAGI. The CDR3 region is CASSGGRSHTGELFF. CDR3 in DNA: TGTGCCAGCAGCGGAGGTCGTTCCCATACCGGGGAGCTGTTTTTT.

The chain carries TRBV7-9 and TRBJ2-7, with D possibly TRBD2 on 6 matching bases. V lost 1 base, J lost 5 bases, and 15 bases lay in between. CDR3 length: 15 residues. Germline V gene sequence: CDR1 SEHNR, CDR2 FQNEAQ (reference sequence). The CDR3, as DNA: TGTGCCAGCAGCTTAGTTGGAGTAGGGAGGAACGAGCAGTACTTC. This codes for CASSLVGVGRNEQYF.

The chain couples TRBV6-1 to TRBJ2-5; no reliable D call. V was cut by 1 base and J by 1 base, with 7 bases left in between. The CDR3 runs 14 residues. The germline CDR1 and CDR2 sequences are MNHNS and SASEGT. This chain's CDR3 is CASSEVILQETQYF. DNA of the CDR3: TGTGCCAGCAGTGAAGTGATACTCCAAGAGACCCAGTACTTC.

The chain has TRBV25-1 and TRBJ2-2; TRBD2 is a possible D gene (5 bases). Germline V lookup: CDR1 MGHDK, CDR2 SYGVNS. The length of the CDR3 is 13 residues. V was clipped by 4 bases and J by 4 bases, with 7 bases between them. The CDR3 spells CASSGGFTGELFF. Written as DNA, the CDR3 is TGTGCCAGCAGTGGAGGGTTCACCGGGGAGCTGTTTTTT.

V usage is TRBV7-2 and J usage is TRBJ2-5; D remains unclear. Trimming removed 3 bases at V and 5 bases at J, with 7 bases between. The germline V gene has CDR1 SGHTA and CDR2 FQGNSA. The CDR3 contains 12 residues. The CDR3 sequence: CASSFVRETQYF. DNA of the CDR3: TGTGCCAGCAGCTTCGTTCGTGAGACCCAGTACTTC.

V and J are TRBV29-1 and TRBJ2-7; D gene unclear. Trimming removed 4 bases from V and 3 bases from J, with 7 bases in between. CDR3 size: 11 residues. CDR1 SQVTM and CDR2 ANQGSEA come from the germline V gene. The DNA for the CDR3 is TGCAGCGTTGCGAAGAGCTACGAGCAGTACTTC. Its protein product is CSVAKSYEQYF.

V is TRBV11-3 and J is TRBJ1-2; D gene ambiguous. Germline V lookup: CDR1 SGHNT, CDR2 YENEEA. Deletions cut 11 bases from V and 7 bases from J, with 14 bases between. The CDR3 runs 11 residues. CDR3 sequence reads: CALPRVRGYTF. CDR3 coding DNA: TGTGCCCTCCCACGGGTTCGTGGCTACACCTTC.

The DNA of the CDR3 is TGTGCCAGCAGCCAATTAGCGGGAGAAGTCTACGAGCAGTACTTC. This codes for CASSQLAGEVYEQYF. The chain links TRBV4-2 to TRBJ2-7, with 9 positions matching TRBD2. V dropped 2 bases and J dropped 3; count of bases not matched to a gene: 5. This CDR3 has 15 amino acids. The germline CDR1 and CDR2 sequences are LGHNA and YNFKEQ.

The chain is built from TRBV5-1 and TRBJ1-1; TRBD1 might be the D (5 bases). CDR1 and CDR2 (germline): SGHRS, YFSETQ. Between the trimmed V and J ends, which lost 3 bases and 0 bases, there was a span of 6 bases. The CDR3 loop spans 13 amino acids. This CDR3 reads CASSWGVNTEAFF. In DNA form, the CDR3 reads TGCGCCAGCAGCTGGGGCGTGAACACTGAAGCTTTCTTT.

The V and J genes are TRBV15 and TRBJ2-2, with unresolved D. Germline V CDR1 and CDR2: LNHNV, YYDKDF (reference sequence). CDR3 length: 13 residues. V was pared by 2 bases and J by 5 bases, with 6 bases between. CDR3 sequence reads: CATSRFTTGELFF. CDR3 nucleotides: TGTGCCACCAGCAGATTTACTACCGGGGAGCTGTTTTTT.

The chain employs TRBV2 and TRBJ1-1; perhaps TRBD1 as D (5 bases). Trimming left V 0 bases short and J 5 bases short, with 13 bases between. Germline CDR1 reads SNHLY; CDR2 reads FYNNEI. This CDR3 region has 15 residues. CDR3 amino acids: CASSEAQGGVTEAFF. CDR3 coding DNA: TGTGCCAGCAGTGAAGCTCAGGGAGGTGTAACTGAAGCTTTCTTT. The full variable domain, completed using reference TRBV2 and TRBJ1-1, is EPEVTQTPSHQVTQMGQEVILRCVPISNHLYFYWYRQILGQKVEFLVSFYNNEISEKSEIFDDQFSVERPDGSNFTLKIRSTKLEDSAMYFCASSEAQGGVTEAFFGQGTRLTVV.

This rearrangement joins TRBV5-1 to TRBJ2-1; 9 positions agree with TRBD2. J gave up 4 bases and V 4 bases, and 6 bases lay outside the gene matches. The CDR3 is 15 amino acids. Germline V CDR1 and CDR2: SGHRS, YFSETQ. The CDR3 loop reads CASSVTSGLYNEQFF. CDR3 sequence (DNA): TGCGCCAGCAGCGTGACTAGCGGTTTGTACAATGAGCAGTTCTTC.